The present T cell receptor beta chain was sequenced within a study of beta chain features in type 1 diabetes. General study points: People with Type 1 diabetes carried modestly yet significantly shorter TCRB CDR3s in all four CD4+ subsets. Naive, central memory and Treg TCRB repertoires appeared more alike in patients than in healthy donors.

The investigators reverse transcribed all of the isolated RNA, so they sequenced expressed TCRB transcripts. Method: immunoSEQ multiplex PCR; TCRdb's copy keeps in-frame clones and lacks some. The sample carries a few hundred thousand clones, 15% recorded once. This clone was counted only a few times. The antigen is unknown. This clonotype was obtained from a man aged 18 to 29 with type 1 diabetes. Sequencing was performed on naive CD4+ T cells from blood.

The CDR3 loop reads CAWSGLLAGGQRNEQFF. The DNA of the CDR3 is TGTGCCTGGAGTGGGCTACTAGCGGGGGGGCAGCGAAATGAGCAGTTCTTC. The chain recombines TRBV30 with TRBJ2-1, with 13 nucleotides matching TRBD2. Looked up from germline, CDR1 is GTSNPN and CDR2 is SVGIG (reference sequence). V lost 1 base to trimming and J lost 7 bases; unmatched junction nucleotides: 10. The CDR3 loop spans 17 amino acids.